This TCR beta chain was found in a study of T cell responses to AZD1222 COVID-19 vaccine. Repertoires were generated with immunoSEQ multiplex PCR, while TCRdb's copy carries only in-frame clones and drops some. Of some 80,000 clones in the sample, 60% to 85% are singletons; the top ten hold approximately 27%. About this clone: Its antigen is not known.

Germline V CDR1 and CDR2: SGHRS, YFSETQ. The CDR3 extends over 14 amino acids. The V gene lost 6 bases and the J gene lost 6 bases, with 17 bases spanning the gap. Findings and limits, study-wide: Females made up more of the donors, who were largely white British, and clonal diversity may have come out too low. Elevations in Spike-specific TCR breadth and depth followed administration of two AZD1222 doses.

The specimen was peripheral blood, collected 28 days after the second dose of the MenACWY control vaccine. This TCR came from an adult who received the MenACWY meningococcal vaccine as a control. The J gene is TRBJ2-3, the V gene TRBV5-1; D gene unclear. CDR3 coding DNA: TGCGCCAGCAAGTTCGGTGGGTTTCGGGATACGCAGTATTTT. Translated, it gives CASKFGGFRDTQYF.